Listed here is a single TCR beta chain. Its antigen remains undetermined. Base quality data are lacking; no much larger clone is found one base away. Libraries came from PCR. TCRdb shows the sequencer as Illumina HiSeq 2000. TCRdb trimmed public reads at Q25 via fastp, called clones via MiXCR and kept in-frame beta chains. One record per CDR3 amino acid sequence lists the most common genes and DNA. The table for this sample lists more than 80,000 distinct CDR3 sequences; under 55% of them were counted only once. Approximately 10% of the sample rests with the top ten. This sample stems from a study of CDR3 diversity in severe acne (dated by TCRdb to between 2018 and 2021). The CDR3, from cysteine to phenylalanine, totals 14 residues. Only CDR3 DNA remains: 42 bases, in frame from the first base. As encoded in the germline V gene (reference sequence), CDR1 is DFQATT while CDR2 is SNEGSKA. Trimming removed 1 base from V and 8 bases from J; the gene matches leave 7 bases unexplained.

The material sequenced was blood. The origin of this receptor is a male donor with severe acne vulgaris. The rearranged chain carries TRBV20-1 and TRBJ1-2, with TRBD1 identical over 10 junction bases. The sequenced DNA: TGCAGTGCTAGAGTCCCGGGACAGGGGATCGGCTACACCTTC. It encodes CSARVPGQGIGYTF.